This T cell receptor (beta chain) originates from a study of CD8 T cells in ankylosing spondylitis (dated by TCRdb to about 2017). For context, the study as a whole: The study profiled T cell receptor beta repertoires in healthy donors and ankylosing spondylitis patients to find disease-linked TCR variants. In total, the full study cohort was made up of approximately 99 healthy donors and some 26 ankylosing spondylitis patients. Peripheral blood was sampled, and synovial fluid was also collected from ankylosing spondylitis patients. Summary of the overall study and its limitations: The disease-linked clones had a CD8+ phenotype and were found at relatively low frequencies in peripheral blood. A TCR beta motif made up of several highly homologous amino acid variants appeared to be characteristic of blood from ankylosing spondylitis patients. The disease-linked clones were reported as significantly enriched in matched synovial fluid samples from ankylosing spondylitis patients. Some TCR beta motif variants had previously been reported in synovial fluid and blood of reactive arthritis patients, which suggested common disease-initiation mechanisms.

Note on this clonotype: Its binding antigen is unknown. The record has no base qualities; no much larger clone is one base away.

The reads were generated on an Illumina HiSeq 2500. TCR beta libraries were prepared by quantitative 5'-RACE with molecular barcodes. On the authors' methods: To identify disease-linked TCR variants, a new computational method was used, one built on a probabilistic model of VDJ rearrangement. TCRdb reprocessed the public reads (quality trimming at Q25 with fastp, clone calling with MiXCR) and kept in-frame beta chains. Duplicate CDR3 protein sequences are folded into a single record with the most common DNA and genes. These V and J calls are TCRdb output, not the study's own analysis. The sample contains approximately 300,000 distinct CDR3 sequences, around 19% of them found a single time. Together, the top ten hold roughly 7.3% of the sample. CDR3 length: 13 amino acids, cysteine to phenylalanine. The kept DNA is CDR3 alone, 39 bases in frame from the first base. The CDR1 and CDR2 encoded by the germline V gene are MRHNA and SNTAGT. V was cut back by 8 bases and J by 3 bases, leaving a gap of 13 bases between them.

The chain couples TRBV6-4 to TRBJ1-1, with the D gene uncertain. The specimen was blood, either unsorted or a sorted T cell fraction (not recorded which). This receptor was identified in a male donor with ankylosing spondylitis or in good health (not recorded which). CDR3 reads: CASSSREDTEAFF. The DNA is TGTGCCAGCTCCTCCCGTGAGGACACTGAAGCTTTCTTT.